A selection of T cell receptor beta chains follows, all from one sample in a study of OX40 agonist ivuxolimab in advanced cancers. The protocol was immunoSEQ multiplex PCR, while the TCRdb copy is restricted to in-frame clones and leaves out a portion. The table includes 85,000 to 95,000 clones, roughly 91% detected once. Material: CD4+ or CD8+ T cells sorted from blood, obtained in a trial of the OX40 agonist ivuxolimab. The receptors stem from an adult with an advanced solid tumor such as melanoma, head and neck, liver or kidney cancer. Both conserved end residues are part of each CDR3. A D gene is named only where the DNA matches it firmly. A row's size may be missing; if present it is once, few, many or a size class.

size	V	J	D	CDR3	DNA
few	TRBV10-3	TRBJ2-3	.	CAIMPTTSTDTQYF	TGTGCCATCATGCCTACTACTAGCACAGATACGCAGTATTTT
.	TRBV28	TRBJ2-7	.	CASRPGRAYEQYF	TGTGCCAGCAGACCCGGACGAGCCTACGAGCAGTACTTC
.	TRBV11-2	TRBJ2-1	TRBD2	CASSLFSGGRVGEQFF	TGTGCCAGCAGCTTATTTTCTGGCGGGAGGGTAGGTGAGCAGTTCTTC
.	TRBV15	TRBJ2-1	TRBD2	CATSRGTSGSNEQFF	TGTGCCACCAGCAGAGGGACTAGCGGGAGTAATGAGCAGTTCTTC
.	TRBV11-3	TRBJ2-7	TRBD2	CASSFHSGGAYEQYF	TGTGCCAGCAGCTTTCATTCGGGAGGTGCCTACGAGCAGTACTTC
.	TRBV28	TRBJ2-5	.	CASSRSWAPGETQYF	TGTGCCAGCAGTCGCAGCTGGGCCCCAGGGGAGACCCAGTACTTC
.	TRBV30	TRBJ1-5	.	CASPRQNNQPQHF	TGTGCCTCGCCCCGACAGAACAATCAGCCCCAGCATTTT
.	TRBV5-6	TRBJ2-1	.	CASSLFDSMISEQFF	TGTGCCAGCAGCTTATTCGACTCGATGATCAGTGAGCAGTTCTTC
once	TRBV6-5	TRBJ2-7	TRBD1	CASSSGTVRYEQYF	TGTGCCAGCAGTTCCGGGACAGTTCGCTACGAGCAGTACTTC
.	TRBV10-2	TRBJ1-3	.	CASRGRGNTIYF	TGCGCCAGCAGGGGACGCGGCAACACCATATATTTT
.	TRBV28	TRBJ2-1	.	CASSSRTFYNEQFF	TGTGCCAGCAGTTCTCGGACTTTCTACAATGAGCAGTTCTTC
.	TRBV2	TRBJ2-3	TRBD1	CASLSFRDRVGDTQYF	TGTGCCAGCCTATCTTTCCGGGACAGGGTAGGAGATACGCAGTATTTT
.	TRBV6-6	TRBJ2-1	.	CASSYRHFSYNEQFF	TGTGCCAGCAGTTACAGACACTTCTCCTACAATGAGCAGTTCTTC
.	TRBV5-1	TRBJ2-7	.	CASSRDSASYEQYF	TGCGCCAGCAGCCGCGACTCGGCCTCCTACGAGCAGTACTTC
.	TRBV4-1	TRBJ2-7	.	CASSPGTAAHYEQYF	TGCGCCAGCAGCCCGGGGACTGCTGCTCATTACGAGCAGTACTTC
.	TRBV5-4	TRBJ1-3	TRBD1	CASSRDRGPGNTIYF	TGTGCCAGCAGCCGAGACAGGGGCCCTGGAAACACCATATATTTT
.	TRBV19	TRBJ2-3	TRBD1	CASSINTGAVDTQYF	TGTGCCAGTAGTATTAATACAGGGGCGGTAGATACGCAGTATTTT
.	TRBV7-2	TRBJ2-1	TRBD2	CASSRSGGANEQFF	TGTGCCAGCAGCCGGAGCGGGGGGGCCAATGAGCAGTTCTTC
.	TRBV30	TRBJ2-3	TRBD1	CAWVRDRDTQYF	TGTGCCTGGGTCCGGGACAGAGATACGCAGTATTTT
.	TRBV9	TRBJ2-1	.	CASTPSYGSGYNEQFF	TGTGCCAGCACCCCTTCCTACGGGAGTGGTTACAATGAGCAGTTCTTC
.	TRBV11-3	TRBJ2-3	TRBD2	CASSLTRGGRTDTQYF	TGTGCCAGCAGCCTGACGAGGGGAGGGCGCACAGATACGCAGTATTTT
.	TRBV21-1	TRBJ2-4	.	CASTTPTGERQYF	TGTGCCAGCACCACCCCGACGGGAGAGCGACAGTACTTC
.	TRBV10-3	TRBJ1-2	.	CAISEEFYGYTF	TGTGCCATCAGTGAGGAGTTCTATGGCTACACCTTC
.	TRBV28	TRBJ1-4	.	CASSSPRGGEEKLFF	TGTGCCAGCAGTTCCCCCCGCGGGGGCGAGGAAAAACTGTTTTTT
.	TRBV5-1	TRBJ2-5	TRBD2	CASSSGVSTETQYF	TGCGCCAGCAGCAGCGGGGTCTCGACGGAGACCCAGTACTTC
.	TRBV9	TRBJ2-5	.	CASSVAEGVETQYF	TGTGCCAGCAGCGTAGCTGAGGGAGTGGAGACCCAGTACTTC
.	TRBV30	TRBJ1-4	.	CAWSVQGSEKLFF	TGTGCCTGGAGTGTACAGGGTTCTGAAAAACTGTTTTTT
.	TRBV6-5	TRBJ2-1	.	CASSYSGLHNEQFF	TGTGCCAGCAGTTACTCAGGACTCCACAATGAGCAGTTCTTC
.	TRBV4-3	TRBJ2-3	.	CASSPTRVDRTDTQYF	TGCGCCAGCAGCCCGACTAGAGTTGATCGCACAGATACGCAGTATTTT
.	TRBV7-2	TRBJ2-7	.	CASSLSPYEQYF	TGTGCCAGCAGCTTATCCCCATACGAGCAGTACTTC
.	TRBV29-1	TRBJ2-7	TRBD2	CSVEDWASGIHEQYF	TGCAGCGTTGAAGATTGGGCTAGCGGGATCCACGAGCAGTACTTC
.	TRBV10-3	TRBJ2-1	TRBD2	CAISDVPSGTSSANEQFF	TGTGCCATCAGTGATGTTCCTAGCGGGACGAGTTCGGCCAATGAGCAGTTCTTC
.	TRBV5-8	TRBJ1-5	TRBD1	CASSLGTGTRPQHF	TGTGCCAGCAGCTTAGGGACAGGGACCCGGCCCCAGCATTTT
.	TRBV19	TRBJ1-5	.	CASKGTSRGLNQPQHF	TGTGCCAGTAAAGGGACATCGAGGGGCTTAAATCAGCCCCAGCATTTT
.	TRBV4-2	TRBJ2-3	TRBD2	CASSQEGGTSDPYTDTQYF	TGTGCCAGCAGCCAAGAAGGAGGGACTAGCGATCCCTATACAGATACGCAGTATTTT
.	TRBV14	TRBJ2-1	.	CASSVQGSSYNEQFF	TGTGCCAGCAGCGTTCAGGGTAGCTCCTACAATGAGCAGTTCTTC
.	TRBV5-4	TRBJ2-7	TRBD1	CASSIQGGEGEQYF	TGTGCCAGCAGCATACAAGGGGGCGAGGGCGAGCAGTACTTC
.	TRBV2	TRBJ2-6	TRBD1	CASRGTGAYSGANVLTF	TGTGCCAGCAGGGGGACAGGGGCGTACTCTGGGGCCAACGTCCTGACTTTC
.	TRBV30	TRBJ1-2	.	CAWSRGDGGYTF	TGTGCCTGGAGTAGAGGGGACGGGGGCTACACCTTC
.	TRBV19	TRBJ2-1	TRBD2	CASSTSGLAGLEQFF	TGTGCCAGTAGTACCTCGGGACTAGCGGGACTTGAGCAGTTCTTC
.	TRBV19	TRBJ2-2	TRBD2	CASSQTSGMNTGELFF	TGTGCCAGTAGCCAGACTAGCGGGATGAACACCGGGGAGCTGTTTTTT
.	TRBV19	TRBJ2-7	.	CASSGSRGGVVYEQYF	TGTGCCAGTAGTGGTTCACGCGGTGGGGTTGTATACGAGCAGTACTTC
.	TRBV28	TRBJ1-2	.	CASRLIDSASDTF	TGTGCCAGCAGGCTTATCGACAGCGCCTCGGACACCTTC
.	TRBV5-6	TRBJ2-7	.	CASGRYSGKRDYEQYF	TGTGCCAGCGGACGATACTCAGGGAAACGCGACTACGAGCAGTACTTC
.	TRBV28	TRBJ1-5	.	CASSSLLGARDQPQHF	TGTGCCAGCAGCTCCCTGCTGGGGGCTCGTGATCAGCCCCAGCATTTT
.	TRBV30	TRBJ1-3	.	CAGAQDVNTIYF	TGTGCCGGGGCTCAAGACGTGAACACCATATATTTT
.	TRBV7-2	TRBJ2-5	TRBD2	CASSLARTSGAGTQYF	TGTGCCAGCAGCTTAGCGCGAACTAGCGGGGCGGGGACCCAGTACTTC
.	TRBV23-1	TRBJ1-1	.	CASRTDPEAFF	TGCGCCAGCCGGACTGACCCTGAAGCTTTCTTT
.	TRBV5-1	TRBJ2-2	.	CASSLDRAGELFF	TGCGCCAGCAGCTTGGATCGGGCCGGGGAGCTGTTTTTT
.	TRBV6-1	TRBJ2-3	.	CASSDRPSGTTDTQYF	TGTGCCAGCAGTGATCGTCCCTCCGGAACCACAGATACGCAGTATTTT
.	TRBV12-2	TRBJ2-4	.	CASRYGPSLGPVTKNIQYF	TGTGCAAGTCGCTACGGACCCTCCTTAGGTCCCGTGACCAAAAACATTCAGTACTTC
.	TRBV28	TRBJ1-2	.	CASSSGSRGYTF	TGTGCCAGCAGTTCGGGATCGCGTGGCTACACCTTC
.	TRBV4-2	TRBJ2-5	.	CASSQERGGGRETQYF	TGTGCCAGCAGCCAAGAAAGGGGTGGGGGGCGAGAGACCCAGTACTTC